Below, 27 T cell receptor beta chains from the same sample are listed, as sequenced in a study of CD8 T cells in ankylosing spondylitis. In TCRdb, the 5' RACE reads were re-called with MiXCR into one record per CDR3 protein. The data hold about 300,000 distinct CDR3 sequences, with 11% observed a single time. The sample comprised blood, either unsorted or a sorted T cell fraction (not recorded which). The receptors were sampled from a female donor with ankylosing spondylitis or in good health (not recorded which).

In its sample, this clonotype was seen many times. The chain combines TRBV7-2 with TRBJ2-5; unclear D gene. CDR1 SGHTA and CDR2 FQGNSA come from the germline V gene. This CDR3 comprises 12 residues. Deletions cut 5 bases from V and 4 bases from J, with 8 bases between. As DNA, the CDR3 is TGTGCCAGCAGCCCAAAAGGAGAGACCCAGTACTTC. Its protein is CASSPKGETQYF.

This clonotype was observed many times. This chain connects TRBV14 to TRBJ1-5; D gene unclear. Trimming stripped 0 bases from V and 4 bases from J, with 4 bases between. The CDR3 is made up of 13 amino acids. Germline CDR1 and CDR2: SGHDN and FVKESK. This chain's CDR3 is CASSQDFNQPQHF. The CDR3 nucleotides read TGTGCCAGCAGCCAAGACTTTAATCAGCCCCAGCATTTT.

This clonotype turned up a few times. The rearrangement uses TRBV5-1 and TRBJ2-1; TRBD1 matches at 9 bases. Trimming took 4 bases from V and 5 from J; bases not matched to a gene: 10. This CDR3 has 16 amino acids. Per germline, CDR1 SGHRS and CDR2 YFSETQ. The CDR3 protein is CASSGGQGNLDNEQFF. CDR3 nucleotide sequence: TGCGCCAGCAGCGGGGGACAGGGAAACCTGGACAATGAGCAGTTCTTC.

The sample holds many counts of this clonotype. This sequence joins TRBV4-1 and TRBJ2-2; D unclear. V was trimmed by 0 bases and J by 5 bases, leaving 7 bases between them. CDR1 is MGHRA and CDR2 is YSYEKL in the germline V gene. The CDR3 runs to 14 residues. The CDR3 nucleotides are TGCGCCAGCAGCCAAGACGGAATAACCGGGGAGCTGTTTTTT. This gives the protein CASSQDGITGELFF.

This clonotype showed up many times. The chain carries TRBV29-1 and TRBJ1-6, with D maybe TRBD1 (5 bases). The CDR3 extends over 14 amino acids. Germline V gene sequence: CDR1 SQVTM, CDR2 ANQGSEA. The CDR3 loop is CSTWDGVRNSPLHF. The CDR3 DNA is TGCAGTACCTGGGACGGCGTCCGTAATTCACCCCTCCACTTT.

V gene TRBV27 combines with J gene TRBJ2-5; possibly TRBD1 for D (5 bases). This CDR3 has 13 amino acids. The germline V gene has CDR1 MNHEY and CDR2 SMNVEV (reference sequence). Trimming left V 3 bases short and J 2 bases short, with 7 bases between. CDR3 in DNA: TGTGCCAGCAGTTTCAGGGTTCAAGAGACCCAGTACTTC. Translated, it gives CASSFRVQETQYF.

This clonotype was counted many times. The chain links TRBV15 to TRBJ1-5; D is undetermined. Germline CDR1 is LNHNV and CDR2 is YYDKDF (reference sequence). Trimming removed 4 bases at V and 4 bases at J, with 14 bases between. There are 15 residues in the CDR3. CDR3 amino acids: CATSNPPFGNQPQHF. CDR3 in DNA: TGTGCCACCAGCAACCCCCCGTTCGGGAATCAGCCCCAGCATTTT.

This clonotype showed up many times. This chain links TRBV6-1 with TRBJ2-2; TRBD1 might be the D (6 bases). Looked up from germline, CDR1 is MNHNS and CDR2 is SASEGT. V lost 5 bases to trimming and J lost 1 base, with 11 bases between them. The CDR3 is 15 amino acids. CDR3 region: CASSRPDRNTGELFF. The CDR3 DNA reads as TGTGCCAGCAGTCGCCCGGACAGGAACACCGGGGAGCTGTTTTTT.

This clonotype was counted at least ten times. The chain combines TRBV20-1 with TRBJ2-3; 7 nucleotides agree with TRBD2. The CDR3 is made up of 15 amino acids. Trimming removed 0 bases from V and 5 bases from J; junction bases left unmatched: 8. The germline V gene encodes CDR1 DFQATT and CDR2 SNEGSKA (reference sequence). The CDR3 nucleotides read TGCAGTGCTAGAGACCCTAGCGGTGCCGGAGATACGCAGTATTTT. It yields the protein CSARDPSGAGDTQYF.

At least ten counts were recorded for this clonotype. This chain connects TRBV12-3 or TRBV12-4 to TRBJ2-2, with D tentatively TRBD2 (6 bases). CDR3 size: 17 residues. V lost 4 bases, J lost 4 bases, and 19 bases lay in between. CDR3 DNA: TGTGCCAGCAGTTCACATCGGGGGACGGGGACCACCGGGGAGCTGTTTTTT. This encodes CASSSHRGTGTTGELFF.

In DNA form, the CDR3 reads TGCGCCAGCAGCTCATACGGACAGGTGGGGTACAATGAGCAGTTCTTC. Residues: CASSSYGQVGYNEQFF. The chain links TRBV5-1 to TRBJ2-1, with TRBD1 identical over 7 bases. CDR3 length equals 16 residues. Germline-derived CDR1 and CDR2 are SGHRS and YFSETQ. The V gene end was trimmed by 3 bases and the J gene end by 4 bases; junction bases not matched to a gene: 10.

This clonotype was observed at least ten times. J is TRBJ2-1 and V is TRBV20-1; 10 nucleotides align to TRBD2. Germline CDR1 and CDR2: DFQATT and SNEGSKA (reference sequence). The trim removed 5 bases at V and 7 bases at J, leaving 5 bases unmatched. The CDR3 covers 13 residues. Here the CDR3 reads CSAVLAGVNEQFF. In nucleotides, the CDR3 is TGCAGTGCTGTTCTAGCGGGAGTAAATGAGCAGTTCTTC.

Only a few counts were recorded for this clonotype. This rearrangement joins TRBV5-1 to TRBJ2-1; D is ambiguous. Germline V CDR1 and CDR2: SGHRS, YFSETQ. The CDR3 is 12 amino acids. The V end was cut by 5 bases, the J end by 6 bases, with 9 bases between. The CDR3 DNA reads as TGCGCCAGCAGTTATTCAAGCAATGAGCAGTTCTTC. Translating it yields CASSYSSNEQFF.

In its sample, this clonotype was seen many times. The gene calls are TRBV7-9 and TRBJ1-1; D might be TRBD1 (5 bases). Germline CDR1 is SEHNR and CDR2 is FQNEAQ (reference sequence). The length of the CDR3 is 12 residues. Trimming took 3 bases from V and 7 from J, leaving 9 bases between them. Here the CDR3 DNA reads TGTGCCAGCAGCTTCGCGGGGGGTGAAGCTTTCTTT. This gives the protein CASSFAGGEAFF.

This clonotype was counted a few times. The CDR3 DNA follows: TGTGCCAGCTCACTCAACAGGGAAATCCCTGAAGCTTTCTTT. Its translation is CASSLNREIPEAFF. The chain recombines TRBV18 with TRBJ1-1, with TRBD1 as a possible D gene (6 bases). V lost 4 bases to trimming and J lost 6 bases, with 15 bases between them. Germline V gene sequence: CDR1 KGHSH, CDR2 LQKENI. This CDR3 has 14 residues. The full variable domain, with the rest looked up from reference TRBV18 and TRBJ1-1, is NAGVMQNPRHLVRRRGQEARLRCSPMKGHSHVYWYRQLPEEGLKFMVYLQKENIIDESGMPKERFSAEFPKEGPSILRIQQVVRGDSAAYFCASSLNREIPEAFFGQGTRLTVV.

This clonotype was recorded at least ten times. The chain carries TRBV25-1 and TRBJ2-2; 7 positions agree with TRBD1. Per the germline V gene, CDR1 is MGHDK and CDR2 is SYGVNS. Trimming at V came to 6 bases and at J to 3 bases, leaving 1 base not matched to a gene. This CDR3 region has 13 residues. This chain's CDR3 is CASSQGDTGELFF. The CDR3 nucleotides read TGTGCCAGCAGCCAGGGGGACACCGGGGAGCTGTTTTTT.

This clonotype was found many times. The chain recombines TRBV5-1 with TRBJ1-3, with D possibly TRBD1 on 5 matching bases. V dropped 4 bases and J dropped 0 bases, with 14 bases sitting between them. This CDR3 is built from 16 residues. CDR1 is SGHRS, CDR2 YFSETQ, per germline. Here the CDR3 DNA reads TGCGCCAGCAGCCTGACAGAGAGCAACTCTGGAAACACCATATATTTT. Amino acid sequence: CASSLTESNSGNTIYF.

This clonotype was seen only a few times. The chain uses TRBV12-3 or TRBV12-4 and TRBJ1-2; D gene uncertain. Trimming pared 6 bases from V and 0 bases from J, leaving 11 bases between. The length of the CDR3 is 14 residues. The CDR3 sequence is CASRPRGSNYGYTF. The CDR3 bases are TGTGCCAGCAGACCCCGCGGATCTAACTATGGCTACACCTTC.

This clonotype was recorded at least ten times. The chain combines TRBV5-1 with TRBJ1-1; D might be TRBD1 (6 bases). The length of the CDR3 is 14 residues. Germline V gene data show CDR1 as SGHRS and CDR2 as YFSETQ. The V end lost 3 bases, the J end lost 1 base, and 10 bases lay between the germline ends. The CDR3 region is CASSSQGSNTEAFF. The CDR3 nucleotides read TGCGCCAGCAGCTCCCAGGGGTCGAACACTGAAGCTTTCTTT. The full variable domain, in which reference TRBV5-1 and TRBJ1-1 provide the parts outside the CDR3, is KAGVTQTPRYLIKTRGQQVTLSCSPISGHRSVSWYQQTPGQGLQFLFEYFSETQRNKGNFPGRFSGRQFSNSRSEMNVSTLELGDSALYLCASSSQGSNTEAFFGQGTRLTVV.

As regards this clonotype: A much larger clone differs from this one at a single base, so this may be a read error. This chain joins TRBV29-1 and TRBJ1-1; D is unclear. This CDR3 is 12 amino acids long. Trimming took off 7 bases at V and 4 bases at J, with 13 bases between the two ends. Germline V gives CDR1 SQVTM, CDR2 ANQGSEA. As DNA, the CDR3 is TGCAGCGGAAAAGTGATGATCACTGAAGCTTTCTTT. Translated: CSGKVMITEAFF.

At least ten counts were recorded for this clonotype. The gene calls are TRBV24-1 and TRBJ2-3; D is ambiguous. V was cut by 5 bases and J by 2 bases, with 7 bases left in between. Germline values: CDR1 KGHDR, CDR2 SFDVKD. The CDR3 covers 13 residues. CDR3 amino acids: CATSGGDTDTQYF. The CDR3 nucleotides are TGTGCCACCAGTGGCGGCGACACAGATACGCAGTATTTT.

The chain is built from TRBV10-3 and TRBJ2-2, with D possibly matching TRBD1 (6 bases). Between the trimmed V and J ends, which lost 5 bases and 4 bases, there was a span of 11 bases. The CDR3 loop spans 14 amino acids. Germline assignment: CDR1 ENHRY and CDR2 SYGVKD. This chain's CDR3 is CAISRDIGTGELFF. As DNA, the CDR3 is TGTGCCATCAGTCGGGACATTGGCACCGGGGAGCTGTTTTTT.

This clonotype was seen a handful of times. This CDR3 is CASSLFSAPLAKNIQYF. The CDR3 bases are TGTGCCAGCAGCTTGTTCTCTGCGCCTCTAGCCAAAAACATTCAGTACTTC. The chain is built from TRBV5-5 and TRBJ2-4; D not certain. Germline lookup yields CDR1 SGHKS and CDR2 YYEKEE (reference sequence). The CDR3 has 17 amino acids. Trimming stripped 1 base from V and 0 bases from J, with 14 bases between.

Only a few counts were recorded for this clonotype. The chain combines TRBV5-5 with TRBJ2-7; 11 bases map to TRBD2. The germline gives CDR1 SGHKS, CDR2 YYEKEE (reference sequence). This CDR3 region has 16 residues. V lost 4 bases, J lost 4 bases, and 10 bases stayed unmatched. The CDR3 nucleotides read TGTGCCAGCAGCATGGGACTAGCGGCCTCGGGGTACGAGCAGTACTTC. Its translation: CASSMGLAASGYEQYF.

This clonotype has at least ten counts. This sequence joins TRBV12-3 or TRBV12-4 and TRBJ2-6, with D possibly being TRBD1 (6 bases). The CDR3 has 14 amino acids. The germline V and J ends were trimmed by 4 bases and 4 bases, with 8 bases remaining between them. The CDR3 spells CASSYRAGANVLTF. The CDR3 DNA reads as TGTGCCAGCAGTTACAGGGCCGGGGCCAACGTCCTGACTTTC.

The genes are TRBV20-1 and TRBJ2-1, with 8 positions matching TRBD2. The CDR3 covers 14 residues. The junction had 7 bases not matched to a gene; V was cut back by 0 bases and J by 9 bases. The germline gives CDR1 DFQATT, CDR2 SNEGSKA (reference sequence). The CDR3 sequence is CSAREGTRLSEQFF. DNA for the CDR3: TGCAGTGCTAGAGAGGGGACTAGGCTCAGTGAGCAGTTCTTC.

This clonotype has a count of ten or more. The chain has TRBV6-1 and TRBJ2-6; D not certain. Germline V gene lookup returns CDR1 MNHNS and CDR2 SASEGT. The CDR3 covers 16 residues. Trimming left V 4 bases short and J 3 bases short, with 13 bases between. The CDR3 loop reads CASSGRSPLGANVLTF. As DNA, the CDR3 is TGTGCCAGCAGTGGCCGGAGTCCTCTTGGGGCCAACGTCCTGACTTTC.